Listed below are T cell receptor beta chains from one sample, sequenced in a study of CD8+ T cells in alopecia areata. TCRdb's table, derived via immunoSEQ multiplex PCR, lists solely in-frame clones and lacks some. The table records around 69,000 clones, approximately 64% of them present only once. The sequencing here drew on CD8+ T cells sorted from blood, taken at week 0. Receptor source: a human donor with alopecia areata. CDR3s include the opening cysteine and the closing phenylalanine or tryptophan. Each record gives: V gene, D gene, J gene, clone size, CDR3 DNA, CDR3 protein. A D gene is named only where the DNA matches it firmly. Clone size, where shown, is once, few, many, or a class for clones that have expanded.

V: TRBV5-5
D: .
J: TRBJ2-7
size: few
DNA: TGTGCCAGCAGCCCCCAGACAGCCTCCTACGAGCAGTACTTC
CDR3: CASSPQTASYEQYF

V: TRBV21-1
D: .
J: TRBJ1-2
size: .
DNA: TGTGCCAGCGCCCCAGCTATCTATGGCTACACCTTC
CDR3: CASAPAIYGYTF

V: TRBV4-3
D: .
J: TRBJ2-7
size: few
DNA: TGCGCCAGCAGCCAAGATCGGGGCGGGATCTACGAGCAGTACTTC
CDR3: CASSQDRGGIYEQYF

V: TRBV29-1
D: TRBD1
J: TRBJ2-7
size: .
DNA: TGCAGCGTTTCCGGGACAGGAACCTACGAGCAGTACTTC
CDR3: CSVSGTGTYEQYF

V: TRBV27
D: .
J: TRBJ1-2
size: .
DNA: TGTGCCAGCACTTCGTGGGGGACGGGGAACTATGGCTACACCTTC
CDR3: CASTSWGTGNYGYTF

V: TRBV27
D: .
J: TRBJ2-5
size: .
DNA: TGTGCCAGCAGTCCACACCCCCTCCTAGCCCCAGAGACCCAGTACTTC
CDR3: CASSPHPLLAPETQYF

V: TRBV7-2
D: .
J: TRBJ2-7
size: .
DNA: TGTGCCAGCAGCTTGTCGGCAGGGCCGGGGGAGCAGTACTTC
CDR3: CASSLSAGPGEQYF

V: TRBV5-6
D: .
J: TRBJ2-2
size: .
DNA: TGTGCCAGCAGCTTCAATACCGGGGAGCTGTTTTTT
CDR3: CASSFNTGELFF

V: TRBV2
D: .
J: TRBJ2-7
size: .
DNA: TGTGCCAGCAGTGAAGTAGGTCGGGGATCCTACGAGCAGTACTTC
CDR3: CASSEVGRGSYEQYF

V: TRBV7-2
D: .
J: TRBJ2-7
size: .
DNA: TGTGCCAGCAGCGGGACGGGTTTGGACGAGCAGTACTTC
CDR3: CASSGTGLDEQYF

V: TRBV10-3
D: TRBD1
J: TRBJ2-7
size: .
DNA: TGTGCCATCAGTGAGTTAGGACAGGGGACGACCGTCTACGAGCAGTACTTC
CDR3: CAISELGQGTTVYEQYF

V: TRBV7-9
D: TRBD2
J: TRBJ2-2
size: .
DNA: TGTGCCAGCAGCCCCCGCCCGGGACTAGCAGATTACACCGGGGAGCTGTTTTTT
CDR3: CASSPRPGLADYTGELFF

V: TRBV7-2
D: TRBD2
J: TRBJ2-1
size: .
DNA: TGTGCCAGCAGGAGAAGCGGGACTGACAATGAGCAGTTCTTC
CDR3: CASRRSGTDNEQFF

V: TRBV19
D: TRBD2
J: TRBJ2-1
size: few
DNA: TGTGCCAGTAGTATAGGGACTAGCGGCTACAATGAGCAGTTCTTC
CDR3: CASSIGTSGYNEQFF

V: TRBV14
D: .
J: TRBJ2-7
size: .
DNA: TGTGCCAGCAGCTTGGACGCTGCGACCGTCGAGCAGTACTTC
CDR3: CASSLDAATVEQYF

V: TRBV7-9
D: .
J: TRBJ2-6
size: .
DNA: TGTGCCAGCAGCGGCTACTCTGGGGCCAACGTCCTGACTTTC
CDR3: CASSGYSGANVLTF

V: TRBV29-1
D: TRBD1
J: TRBJ2-7
size: once
DNA: TGCAGCGTCGAGGGGCAGGGGGACTACGAGCAGTACTTC
CDR3: CSVEGQGDYEQYF

V: TRBV28
D: .
J: TRBJ2-1
size: .
DNA: TGTGCCAGCAGATTCACAGGTACCGTCTACAATGAGCAGTTCTTC
CDR3: CASRFTGTVYNEQFF

V: TRBV27
D: TRBD1
J: TRBJ2-7
size: many
DNA: TGTGCCAGCAGTTTAGGACAGGCCGCCTACGAGCAGTACTTC
CDR3: CASSLGQAAYEQYF

V: TRBV9
D: .
J: TRBJ1-2
size: .
DNA: TGTGCCAGCAGCTCTCGGAGCGTTGCGTATGGCTACACCTTC
CDR3: CASSSRSVAYGYTF

V: TRBV19
D: TRBD2
J: TRBJ2-1
size: few
DNA: TGTGCCAGTAGTATAGGAATGGTAGCGGGAGACGAGCAGTTCTTC
CDR3: CASSIGMVAGDEQFF

V: TRBV25-1
D: .
J: TRBJ1-5
size: .
DNA: TGTGCCAGCAGTGACTCGACACAGAGCAATCAGCCCCAGCATTTT
CDR3: CASSDSTQSNQPQHF

V: TRBV5-1
D: TRBD1
J: TRBJ2-7
size: once
DNA: TGCGCCAGCAGCTGGGGACAGGGCCCTTCCCACGAGCAGTACTTC
CDR3: CASSWGQGPSHEQYF